This T cell receptor beta chain was identified in a study of blood T cell repertoires in COVID-19. The CDR3 spans 14 residues. The V and J ends lost 4 bases and 8 bases, in that order; junction bases with no gene match: 7. CDR1 and CDR2 from the germline V gene are SGDLS and YYNGEE. Here immunoSEQ multiplex PCR was the method, and the copy in TCRdb shows in-frame clones only, minus some. The sample has about 410,000 clones; 86% are singletons. Source material: peripheral blood. The chain combines TRBV9 with TRBJ1-4; 8 bases align to TRBD1. The clonotype was recovered from a woman under 40 with active or convalescent COVID-19. The CDR3 spells CASSYSGGNEKLFF. As DNA, the CDR3 is TGTGCCAGCAGCTACTCAGGGGGCAACGAAAAACTGTTTTTT.